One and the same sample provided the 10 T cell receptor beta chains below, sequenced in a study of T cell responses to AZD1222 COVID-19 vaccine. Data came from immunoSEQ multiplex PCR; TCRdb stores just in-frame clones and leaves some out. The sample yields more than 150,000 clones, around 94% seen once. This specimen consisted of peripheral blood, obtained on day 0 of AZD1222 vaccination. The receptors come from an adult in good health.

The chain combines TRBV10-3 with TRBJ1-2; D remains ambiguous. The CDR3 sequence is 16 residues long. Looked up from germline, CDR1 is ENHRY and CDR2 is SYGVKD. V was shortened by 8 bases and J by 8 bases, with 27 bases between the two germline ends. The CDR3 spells CAILTRKDAMVSGYTF. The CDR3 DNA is TGTGCCATCCTAACAAGAAAGGACGCTATGGTGAGCGGCTACACCTTC.

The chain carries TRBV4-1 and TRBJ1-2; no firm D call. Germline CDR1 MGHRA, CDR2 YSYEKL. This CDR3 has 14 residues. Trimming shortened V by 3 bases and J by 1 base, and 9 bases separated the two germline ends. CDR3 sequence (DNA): TGCGCCAGCAGCCAGCAACAGAATAACTATGGCTACACCTTC. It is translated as CASSQQQNNYGYTF.

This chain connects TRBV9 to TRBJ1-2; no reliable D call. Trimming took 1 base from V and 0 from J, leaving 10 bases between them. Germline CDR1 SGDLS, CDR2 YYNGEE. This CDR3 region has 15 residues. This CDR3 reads CASSVFDTSNYGYTF. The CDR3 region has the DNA TGTGCCAGCAGCGTATTTGACACTTCTAACTATGGCTACACCTTC.

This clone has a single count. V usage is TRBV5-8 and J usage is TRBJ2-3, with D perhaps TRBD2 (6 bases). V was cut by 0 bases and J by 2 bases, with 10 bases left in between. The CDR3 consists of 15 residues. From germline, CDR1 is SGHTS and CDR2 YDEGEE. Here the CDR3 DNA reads TGTGCCAGCAGCTTGGCCGGAGGGTTCACAGATACGCAGTATTTT. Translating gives CASSLAGGFTDTQYF.

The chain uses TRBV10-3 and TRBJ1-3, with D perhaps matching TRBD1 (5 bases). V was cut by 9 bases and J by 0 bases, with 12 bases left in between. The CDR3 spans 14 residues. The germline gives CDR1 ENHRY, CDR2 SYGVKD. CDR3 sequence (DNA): TGTGCCATTTCCGGGACCTTCTCTGGAAACACCATATATTTT. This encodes CAISGTFSGNTIYF.

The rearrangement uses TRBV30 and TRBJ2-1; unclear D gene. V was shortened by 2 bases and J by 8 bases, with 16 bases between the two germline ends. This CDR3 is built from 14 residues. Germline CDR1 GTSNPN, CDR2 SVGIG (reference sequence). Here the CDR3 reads CAWSSGGRWDEQFF. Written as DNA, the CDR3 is TGTGCCTGGAGTTCGGGCGGTCGATGGGATGAGCAGTTCTTC.

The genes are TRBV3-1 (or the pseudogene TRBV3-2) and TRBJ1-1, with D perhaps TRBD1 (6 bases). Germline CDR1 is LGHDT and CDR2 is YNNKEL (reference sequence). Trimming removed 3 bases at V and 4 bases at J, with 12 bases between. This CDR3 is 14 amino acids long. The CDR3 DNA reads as TGTGCCAGCAGCCAGCGACAGGAGGGCACTGAAGCTTTCTTT. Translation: CASSQRQEGTEAFF.

The CDR3 DNA reads as TGCGCCAACCGGAGTTACTCTGGAAACACCATATATTTT. Its protein product is CANRSYSGNTIYF. The rearrangement links TRBV5-1 to TRBJ1-3, with unresolved D. The germline gives CDR1 SGHRS, CDR2 YFSETQ. V lost 9 bases, J lost 0 bases, and 10 bases lay in between. The CDR3 sequence is 13 residues long.

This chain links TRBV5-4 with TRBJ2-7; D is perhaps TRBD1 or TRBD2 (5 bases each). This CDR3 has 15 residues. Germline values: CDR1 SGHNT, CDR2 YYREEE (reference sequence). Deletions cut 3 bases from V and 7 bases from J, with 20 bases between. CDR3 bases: TGTGCCAGCAGCTGGGCCGGGACGCCGGCAGGGGAGCAGTACTTC. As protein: CASSWAGTPAGEQYF.

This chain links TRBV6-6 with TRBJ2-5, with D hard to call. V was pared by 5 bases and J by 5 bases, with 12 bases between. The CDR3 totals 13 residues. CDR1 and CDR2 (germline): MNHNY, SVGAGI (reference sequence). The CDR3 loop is CASSPFVGETQYF. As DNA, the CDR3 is TGTGCCAGCAGTCCGTTTGTGGGGGAGACCCAGTACTTC.